The rows below give T cell receptor beta chains drawn from one sample of a study of regulatory T cells in long-lasting Graves disease. TCRdb used MiXCR to reprocess the multiplex PCR reads, holding one entry per CDR3 protein. The table has roughly 450,000 distinct CDR3 sequences, about a quarter seen once; the top ten hold about 27%. Source: peripheral blood mononuclear cells (PBMCs), taken when the disease was refractory, from a patient treated with antithyroid drugs. These receptors came from a female donor with Graves disease. Each CDR3 is given with its conserved first and last residue. The order of the fields is J gene, D gene, clone size, V gene, CDR3 DNA, CDR3 protein. D genes are given only for firm matches. Clone size is not always given. Where it is, it says once, few, many or a class for expanded clones.

TRBJ2-2 | . | many | TRBV6-1 | TGTGCCAGCAGTAACAGTATCACCGGGGAGCTGTTTTTT | CASSNSITGELFF
TRBJ1-2 | . | many | TRBV28 | TGTGCCAGCAGTTTAGTTCCGGCTGTTAGCTATGGCTACACCTTC | CASSLVPAVSYGYTF
TRBJ1-1 | . | few | TRBV6-1 | TGTGCCAGCAGTGGGGGGAGCATGAACACTGAAGCTTTCTTT | CASSGGSMNTEAFF
TRBJ1-1 | . | . | TRBV5-1 | TGCGCCGGCAGCTTGTCGGGCGGCTCGAACACTGAAGCTTTCTTT | CAGSLSGGSNTEAFF
TRBJ2-7 | TRBD1 | many | TRBV28 | TGTGCCAGCAGTTTCAGTGACAGGGACGAGCAGTACTTC | CASSFSDRDEQYF
TRBJ2-7 | TRBD1 | many | TRBV20-1 | TGCAGTGCTAGGAACTTTGACAGGGGGGCCTACGAGCAGTACTTC | CSARNFDRGAYEQYF
TRBJ2-5 | TRBD2 | many | TRBV10-3 | TGTGCCACCCAGGTTCTAGCGGGAGGTAGGGAGACCCAGTACTTC | CATQVLAGGRETQYF
TRBJ1-1 | . | . | TRBV3-1 | TGTGCCAGCAGCCAAGATCCCGCGAAAATGAACACTGAAGCTTTCTTT | CASSQDPAKMNTEAFF
TRBJ2-6 | . | once | TRBV18 | TGTGACAGCTCACCACAGGACTCCCGCTCTGGGGCCAACGTCCTGACTTTC | CDSSPQDSRSGANVLTF
TRBJ1-1 | . | . | TRBV19 | TGTGCCAGTAGTATAGCAGGGTTATCTACTGAAGCTTTCTTT | CASSIAGLSTEAFF
TRBJ1-2 | . | few | TRBV29-1 | TGCAGCGGGAGGACAGAAACTAACTATGGCTACACCTTC | CSGRTETNYGYTF
TRBJ1-4 | . | . | TRBV7-8 | TGTGCCAGCAGCAAGAAGACAGTACCAAATGAAAAACTGTTTTTT | CASSKKTVPNEKLFF
TRBJ2-3 | . | . | TRBV7-9 | TGTGCCAGCAGCTTCGATCGCACAGCAGATACGCAGTATTTT | CASSFDRTADTQYF
TRBJ1-3 | TRBD1 | . | TRBV10-3 | TGTGCCATCAGTGAGTCGATCGGGACAGCTGCTAACACCATATATTTT | CAISESIGTAANTIYF
TRBJ1-5 | TRBD1 | . | TRBV3-1 | TGTGCCAGCAGCCAAGGGACAGGGAGGACGGGTCAGCCCCAGCATTTT | CASSQGTGRTGQPQHF
TRBJ1-5 | TRBD1 | many | TRBV29-1 | TGCAGCGTTGGACAGGGGGTTCATCAGCCCCAGCATTTT | CSVGQGVHQPQHF
TRBJ2-7 | TRBD2 | . | TRBV19 | TGTGCCAGTAGTAAGGGACTAGCGGGCTACGAGCAGTACTTC | CASSKGLAGYEQYF
TRBJ2-7 | TRBD2 | many | TRBV28 | TGTGCCAGCAGTTTATTTGGGAGCGGGAGGAGATCCTACGAGCAGTACTTC | CASSLFGSGRRSYEQYF
TRBJ1-1 | TRBD1 | many | TRBV28 | TGTGCCAGCATCTACGAGGGGGCAGGAGCTTTCTTT | CASIYEGAGAFF
TRBJ1-5 | . | many | TRBV11-2 | TGTGCCAGCAGCTTGGGCAGGGACGAGCCCCAGCATTTT | CASSLGRDEPQHF
TRBJ2-7 | TRBD1 | many | TRBV12-3/TRBV12-4 | TGTGCCAGCACCCAGGGGGTCGAGCAGTACTTC | CASTQGVEQYF
TRBJ2-1 | . | once | TRBV2 | TGTGCCAGCAGTGAAGCGCTTGGGACCGTATTAAGCGATGAGCAGTTCTTC | CASSEALGTVLSDEQFF
TRBJ1-2 | . | few | TRBV3-1 | TGTGCCAGCAGCCCCCGCCCCGGGCCAGGCTATGGCTACACCTTC | CASSPRPGPGYGYTF
TRBJ2-7 | . | few | TRBV5-1 | TGCGCCAGCAGCTTGAGACAGTCCTCCTACGAGCAGTACTTC | CASSLRQSSYEQYF
TRBJ1-1 | TRBD1 | many | TRBV2 | TGTGCCAGCAGTGATATGGGACAGGGAGTAACTGAAGCTTTCTTT | CASSDMGQGVTEAFF
TRBJ1-1 | . | many | TRBV12-5 | TGTGCTAGTGGTTTGGGAGTATCTGAAGCTTTCTTT | CASGLGVSEAFF
TRBJ2-7 | . | . | TRBV7-2 | TGTGCCAGCAGCGGAGGGACACCCTCCTACGAGCAGTACTTC | CASSGGTPSYEQYF
TRBJ2-1 | TRBD2 | few | TRBV6-5 | TGTGCCAGCAGTTACGGCATTCGGACTAGCGGCAATGAGCAGTTCTTC | CASSYGIRTSGNEQFF
TRBJ2-7 | TRBD1 | many | TRBV27 | TGTGCCAGCAGTTTATTGACAGGGGGGCCCTACGAGCAGTACTTC | CASSLLTGGPYEQYF
TRBJ1-2 | TRBD1 | few | TRBV7-3 | TGTGCCAGCAGCCCGGGACAGGGCTGGGGCTACACCTTC | CASSPGQGWGYTF
TRBJ1-2 | . | . | TRBV18 | TGTGCCAGCTCACGCACGGGGACGGACTATGGCTACACCTTC | CASSRTGTDYGYTF
TRBJ2-7 | TRBD2 | . | TRBV3-1 | TGTGCCAGCAGCCTGTTGGCTAGCGGGCAAGCCTACGAGCAGTACTTC | CASSLLASGQAYEQYF
TRBJ2-1 | TRBD2 | . | TRBV2 | TGTGCCAGCAGCTCCGGGACTAGCGGAGACAATGAGCAGTTCTTC | CASSSGTSGDNEQFF
TRBJ2-5 | TRBD1 | . | TRBV7-9 | TGTGCCAGCAGTGACAGGGTAATGGAGACCCAGTACTTC | CASSDRVMETQYF
TRBJ1-5 | . | few | TRBV12-3/TRBV12-4 | TGTGCCAGCAGTTATAGCGGGTTGAGGAATCAGCCCCAGCATTTT | CASSYSGLRNQPQHF
TRBJ1-5 | . | many | TRBV6-1 | TGTGCCAGCAGAAACCGGGACACTAATAGCAATCAGCCCCAGCATTTT | CASRNRDTNSNQPQHF
TRBJ2-5 | . | few | TRBV30 | TGTGCCTGGAGTGTAAGGCAGGAAGAGACCCAGTACTTC | CAWSVRQEETQYF
TRBJ1-1 | . | many | TRBV20-1 | TGCAGTGCCAAGAGGAGGGGTCGGCCTGGGAACACTGAAGCTTTCTTT | CSAKRRGRPGNTEAFF
TRBJ2-7 | TRBD1 | few | TRBV5-1 | TGCGCCAGCAGCTTTGGGCAGGGGGTGTACGAGCAGTACTTC | CASSFGQGVYEQYF
TRBJ2-5 | TRBD1 | . | TRBV5-1 | TGCGCCAGCAGCATTGGACAGGTGGGAGAGACCCAGTACTTC | CASSIGQVGETQYF
TRBJ2-5 | . | . | TRBV7-8 | TGTGCCAGCAGCCCCCCCGATGAGAGGATCGCAGAGACCCAGTACTTC | CASSPPDERIAETQYF
TRBJ2-5 | . | . | TRBV30 | TGTGCCTGGAGTGTAACTGAGACCCAGTACTTC | CAWSVTETQYF
TRBJ1-5 | . | many | TRBV29-1 | TGCAGCGTTGTTCCGGGTTGGGATCAGCCCCAGCATTTT | CSVVPGWDQPQHF
TRBJ1-1 | TRBD1 | many | TRBV20-1 | TGCAGTGCTACCGGGACAGGGCTGAACACTGAAGCTTTCTTT | CSATGTGLNTEAFF
TRBJ2-6 | . | few | TRBV7-2 | TGTGCCAGCAGCTCCTACGGCTCTGGGGCCAACGTCCTGACTTTC | CASSSYGSGANVLTF
TRBJ2-1 | TRBD2 | . | TRBV12-3/TRBV12-4 | TGTGCCAGCAGAGAAACCGGGACTAAACACAATGAGCAGTTCTTC | CASRETGTKHNEQFF
TRBJ2-2 | TRBD2 | many | TRBV28 | TGTGCCAGCCCTTGGCCCGGACTAGCGGGAGGGCCGGGCACCGGGGAGCTGTTTTTT | CASPWPGLAGGPGTGELFF
TRBJ2-5 | . | many | TRBV20-1 | TGCAGTGCTAGAGATCACCTAAACCGACGGGATCAAGAGACCCAGTACTTC | CSARDHLNRRDQETQYF
TRBJ1-1 | TRBD1 | few | TRBV4-3 | TGCGCCAGCAGCCAAGGCAGGCAGGGGGTTAGTGGAACTGAAGCTTTCTTT | CASSQGRQGVSGTEAFF
TRBJ1-5 | TRBD1 | . | TRBV6-1 | TGTGCCAGCAGTAGGGACAGGCAACTCAATCAGCCCCAGCATTTT | CASSRDRQLNQPQHF
TRBJ1-2 | TRBD1 | many | TRBV7-8 | TGTGCCAGCAGCGGAGGACAGGGAATCGGGTCGAGCTATGGCTACACCTTC | CASSGGQGIGSSYGYTF
TRBJ2-5 | . | many | TRBV7-8 | TGTGCCAGCAGCCCACGACAAGTACAAGAGACCCAGTACTTC | CASSPRQVQETQYF